This T cell receptor beta chain was recorded in a study of memory CD4+ T cells and cytomegalovirus serostatus. Study at large: Of the healthy Belgian adults, fewer than 10 were CMV seropositive and approximately 24 seronegative.

The sort gate was single viable CD3+CD4+CD8-CD45RO+ cells for memory CD4+ T cells. Germline assignment: CDR1 SGHRS and CDR2 YFSETQ. CDR3 length: 14 amino acids. The ends lost 5 bases at V and 2 bases at J; junction bases unmatched: 6. This table comes from immunoSEQ multiplex PCR, and its TCRdb copy is limited to in-frame clones, with some not included. The data hold under 55,000 clones, with around 83% observed a single time. This sequence joins TRBV5-1 and TRBJ2-7, with TRBD1 matching 8 bases. This clonotype was obtained from an adult in good health and CMV-seropositive. The sequencing sample was made of memory CD4+ T cells from blood. The CDR3 loop reads CASRGTGAPYEQYF. The CDR3 DNA reads TGCGCCAGCAGGGGGACAGGCGCTCCCTACGAGCAGTACTTC.